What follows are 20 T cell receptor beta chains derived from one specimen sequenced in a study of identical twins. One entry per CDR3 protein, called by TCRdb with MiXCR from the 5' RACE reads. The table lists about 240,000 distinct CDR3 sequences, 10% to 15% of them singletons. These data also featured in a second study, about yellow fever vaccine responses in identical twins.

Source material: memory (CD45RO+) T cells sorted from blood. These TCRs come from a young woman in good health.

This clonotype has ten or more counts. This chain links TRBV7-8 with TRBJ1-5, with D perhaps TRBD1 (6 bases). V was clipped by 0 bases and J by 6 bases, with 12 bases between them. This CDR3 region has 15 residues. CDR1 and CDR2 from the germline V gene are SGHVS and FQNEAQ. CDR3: CASSLASGGVQPQHF. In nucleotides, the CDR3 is TGTGCCAGCAGCTTAGCGTCCGGGGGCGTTCAGCCCCAGCATTTT.

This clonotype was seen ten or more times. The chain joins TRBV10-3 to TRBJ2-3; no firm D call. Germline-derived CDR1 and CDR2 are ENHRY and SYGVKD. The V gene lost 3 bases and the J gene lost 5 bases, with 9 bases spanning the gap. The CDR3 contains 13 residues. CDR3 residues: CAISEQRVDTQYF. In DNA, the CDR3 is TGTGCCATCAGTGAACAGAGAGTAGATACGCAGTATTTT.

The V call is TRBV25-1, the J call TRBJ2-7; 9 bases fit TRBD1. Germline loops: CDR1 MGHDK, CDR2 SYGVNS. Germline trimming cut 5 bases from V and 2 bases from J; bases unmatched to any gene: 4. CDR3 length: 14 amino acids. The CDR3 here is CASSKTGGTYEQYF. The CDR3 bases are TGTGCCAGCAGTAAAACAGGGGGCACCTACGAGCAGTACTTC.

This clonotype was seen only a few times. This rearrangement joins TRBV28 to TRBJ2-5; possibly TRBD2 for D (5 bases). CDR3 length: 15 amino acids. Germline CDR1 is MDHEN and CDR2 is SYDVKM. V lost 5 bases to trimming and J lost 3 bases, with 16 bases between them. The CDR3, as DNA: TGTGCCAGCAGTCTCCCACTAGTTGGTAAAGAGACCCAGTACTTC. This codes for CASSLPLVGKETQYF.

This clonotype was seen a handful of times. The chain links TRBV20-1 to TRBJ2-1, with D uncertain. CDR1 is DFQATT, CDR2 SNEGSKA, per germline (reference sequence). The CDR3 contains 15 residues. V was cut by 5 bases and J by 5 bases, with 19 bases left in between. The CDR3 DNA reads TGCAGTGCTTTGCCCGCGGCGAGATTCAACAATGAGCAGTTCTTC. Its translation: CSALPAARFNNEQFF.

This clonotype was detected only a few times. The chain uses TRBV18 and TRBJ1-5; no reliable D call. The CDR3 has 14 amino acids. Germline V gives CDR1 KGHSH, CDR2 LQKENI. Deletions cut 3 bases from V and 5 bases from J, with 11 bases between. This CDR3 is CASSPTTSDQPQHF. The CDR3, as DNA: TGTGCCAGCTCACCTACAACGTCTGATCAGCCCCAGCATTTT.

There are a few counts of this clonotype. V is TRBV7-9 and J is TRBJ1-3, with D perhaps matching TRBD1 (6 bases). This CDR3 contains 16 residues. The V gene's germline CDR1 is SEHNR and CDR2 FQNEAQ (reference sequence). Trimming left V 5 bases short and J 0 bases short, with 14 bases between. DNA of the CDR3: TGTGCCAGCAGCACGTCGGGACATAGCTCTGGAAACACCATATATTTT. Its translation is CASSTSGHSSGNTIYF.

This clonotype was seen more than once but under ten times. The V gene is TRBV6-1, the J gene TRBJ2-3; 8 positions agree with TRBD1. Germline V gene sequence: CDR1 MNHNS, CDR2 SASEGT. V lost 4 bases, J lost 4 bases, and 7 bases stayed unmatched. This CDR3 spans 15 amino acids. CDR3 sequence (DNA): TGTGCCAGCAGTGCAGACAGGGGTAAATCAGATACGCAGTATTTT. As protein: CASSADRGKSDTQYF.

The CDR3 region has the DNA TGCGCCAGCAGCTTGGCCTCTGCGGGGGGGCCGGGATACAATGAGCAGTTCTTC. As protein: CASSLASAGGPGYNEQFF. The chain employs TRBV5-1 and TRBJ2-1; TRBD2 agrees at 9 bases. The CDR3 consists of 18 residues. Germline CDR1 SGHRS, CDR2 YFSETQ. Losses at the gene ends were 0 bases for V and 4 bases for J; bases not matched to a gene: 11.

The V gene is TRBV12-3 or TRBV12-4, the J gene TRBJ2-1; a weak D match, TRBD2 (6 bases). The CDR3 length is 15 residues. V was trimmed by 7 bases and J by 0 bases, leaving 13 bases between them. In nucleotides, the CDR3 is TGTGCCAGCAACGCCCGGGGGAGCTCCTACAATGAGCAGTTCTTC. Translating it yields CASNARGSSYNEQFF.

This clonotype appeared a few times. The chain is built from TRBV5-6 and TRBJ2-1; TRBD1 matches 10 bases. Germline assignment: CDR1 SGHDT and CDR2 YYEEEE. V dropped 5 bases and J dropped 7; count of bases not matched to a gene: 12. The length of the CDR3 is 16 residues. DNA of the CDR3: TGTGCCAGCAGAACCCGGGACAGGGGACGAAAAAATGAGCAGTTCTTC. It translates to CASRTRDRGRKNEQFF.

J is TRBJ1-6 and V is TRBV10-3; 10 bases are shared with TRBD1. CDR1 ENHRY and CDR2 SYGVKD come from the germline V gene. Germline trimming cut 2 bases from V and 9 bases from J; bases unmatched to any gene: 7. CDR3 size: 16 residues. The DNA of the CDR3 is TGTGCCATCAGTGAGCCGGGACAGGGGCATGGTTCACCCCTCCACTTT. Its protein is CAISEPGQGHGSPLHF.

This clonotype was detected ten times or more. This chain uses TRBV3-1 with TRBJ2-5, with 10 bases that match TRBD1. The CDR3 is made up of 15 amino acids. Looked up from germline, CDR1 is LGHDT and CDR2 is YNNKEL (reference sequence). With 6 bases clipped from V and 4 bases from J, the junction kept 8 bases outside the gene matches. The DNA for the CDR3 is TGTGCCAGCAGTCCAATGACAGGGGGCACAGAGACCCAGTACTTC. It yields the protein CASSPMTGGTETQYF.

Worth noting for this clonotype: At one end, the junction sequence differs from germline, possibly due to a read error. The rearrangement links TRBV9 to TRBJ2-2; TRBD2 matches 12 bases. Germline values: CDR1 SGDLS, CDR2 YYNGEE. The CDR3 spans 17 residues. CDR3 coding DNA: TGTGGCAGCAGCGCGAGGACTAGCGGGGTGAACACCGGGGAGCTGTTTTTT. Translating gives CGSSARTSGVNTGELFF.

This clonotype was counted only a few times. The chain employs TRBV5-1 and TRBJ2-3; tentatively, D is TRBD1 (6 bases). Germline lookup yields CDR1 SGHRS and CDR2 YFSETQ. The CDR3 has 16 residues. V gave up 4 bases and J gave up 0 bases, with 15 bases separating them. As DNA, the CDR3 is TGCGCCAGCAGCCTTGGCAGGACAGCTAGCACAGATACGCAGTATTTT. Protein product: CASSLGRTASTDTQYF.

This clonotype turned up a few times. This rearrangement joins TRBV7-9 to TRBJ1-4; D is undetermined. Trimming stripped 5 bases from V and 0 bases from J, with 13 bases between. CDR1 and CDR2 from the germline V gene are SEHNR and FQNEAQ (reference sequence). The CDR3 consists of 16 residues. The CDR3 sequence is CASSQPAGATNEKLFF. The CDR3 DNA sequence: TGTGCCAGCAGCCAACCCGCGGGAGCAACTAATGAAAAACTGTTTTTT.

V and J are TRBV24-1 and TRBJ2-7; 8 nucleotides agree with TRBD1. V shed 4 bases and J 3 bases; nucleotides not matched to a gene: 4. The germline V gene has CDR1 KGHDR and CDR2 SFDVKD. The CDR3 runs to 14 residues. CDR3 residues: CATSEKGQDYEQYF. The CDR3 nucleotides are TGTGCCACCAGTGAAAAGGGACAGGACTACGAGCAGTACTTC.

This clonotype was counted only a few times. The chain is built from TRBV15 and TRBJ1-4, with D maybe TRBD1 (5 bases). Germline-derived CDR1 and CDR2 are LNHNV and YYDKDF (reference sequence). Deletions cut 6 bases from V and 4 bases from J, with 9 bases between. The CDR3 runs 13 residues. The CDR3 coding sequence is TGTGCCACCAGGACAGCGAGTAATGAAAAACTGTTTTTT. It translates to CATRTASNEKLFF.

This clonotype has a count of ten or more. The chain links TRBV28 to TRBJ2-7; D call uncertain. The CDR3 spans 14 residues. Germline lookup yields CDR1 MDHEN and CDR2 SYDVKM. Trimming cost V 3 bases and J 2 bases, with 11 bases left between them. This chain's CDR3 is CASSLVSLPYEQYF. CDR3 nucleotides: TGTGCCAGCAGTTTGGTCAGTTTACCCTACGAGCAGTACTTC.

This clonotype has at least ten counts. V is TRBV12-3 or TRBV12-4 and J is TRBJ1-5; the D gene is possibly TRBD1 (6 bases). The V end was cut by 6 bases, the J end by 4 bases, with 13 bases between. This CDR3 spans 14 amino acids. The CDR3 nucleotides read TGTGCCAGCAGCAGTCGTAGGGGGAATCAGCCCCAGCATTTT. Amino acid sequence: CASSSRRGNQPQHF.